This entry lists 25 T cell receptor beta chains sequenced from one sample in a study of CD8+CD57+ T cells in acquired aplastic anemia. Template material for TCR beta VDJ and CDR3 profiling consisted of genomic DNA. Each CDR3 protein is one row after TCRdb ran MiXCR on the reads. This sample carries under 250,000 distinct CDR3 sequences, 34% of them seen once, and the ten largest clones take around 1.1%. Source material: sorted CD4+, CD8+, or CD8+CD57+ T cells (not recorded which) from PBMCs. The receptors come from a human donor in good health, serving as a control.

J is TRBJ2-7 and V is TRBV5-1, with 8 bases that match TRBD2. Germline lookup yields CDR1 SGHRS and CDR2 YFSETQ. CDR3 size: 17 residues. V was pared by 0 bases and J by 0 bases, with 8 bases of the junction left unmatched. The CDR3 DNA follows: TGCGCCAGCAGCTTGGCTCGCATCGGGGGGGACTCCTACGAGCAGTACTTC. Translated, it gives CASSLARIGGDSYEQYF.

The chain carries TRBV2 and TRBJ2-7; D gene ambiguous. In germline, CDR1 is SNHLY, CDR2 FYNNEI. The CDR3 sequence is 11 residues long. Trimming stripped 8 bases from V and 3 bases from J, with 8 bases between. Here the CDR3 reads CASGGSYEQYF. In DNA form, the CDR3 reads TGTGCCAGCGGTGGCAGCTACGAGCAGTACTTC.

The CDR3 region has the DNA TGCAGCGTTGTCGGGACAGACAACACTGAAGCTTTCTTT. It translates to CSVVGTDNTEAFF. The chain recombines TRBV29-1 with TRBJ1-1; 7 nucleotides align to TRBD1. Germline CDR1 and CDR2: SQVTM and ANQGSEA. The CDR3 is 13 residues long. V gave up 4 bases and J gave up 2 bases; unmatched junction bases: 4. The full variable domain, with the rest looked up from reference TRBV29-1 and TRBJ1-1, is SAVISQKPSRDICQRGTSLTIQCQVDSQVTMMFWYRQQPGQSLTLIATANQGSEATYESGFVIDKFPISRPNLTFSTLTVSNMSPEDSSIYLCSVVGTDNTEAFFGQGTRLTVV.

The gene calls are TRBV6-1 and TRBJ1-6, with 8 bases that match TRBD1. The V gene's germline CDR1 is MNHNS and CDR2 SASEGT. V trimming: 2 bases; J trimming: 6 bases; junction bases outside the gene matches: 6. The CDR3 is 16 amino acids. DNA of the CDR3: TGTGCCAGCAGTGAATTCCCAGGGGGCCTTAATTCACCCCTCCACTTT. Translated, it gives CASSEFPGGLNSPLHF.

This sequence joins TRBV11-2 and TRBJ2-5; the match to TRBD2 covers 8 bases. The CDR3 extends over 17 amino acids. Germline V CDR1 and CDR2: SGHAT, FQNNGV. Trimming at V came to 2 bases and at J to 4 bases, leaving 12 bases not matched to a gene. The DNA of the CDR3 is TGTGCCAGCAGCTTAAGAGCGGGAGAGGAATCAAGAGAGACCCAGTACTTC. Its translation: CASSLRAGEESRETQYF.

The chain joins TRBV15 to TRBJ2-1; 16 bases agree with TRBD2. From germline, CDR1 is LNHNV and CDR2 YYDKDF (reference sequence). V lost 6 bases to trimming and J lost 7 bases; unmatched junction nucleotides: 9. This CDR3 has 17 residues. CDR3 region: CATRIPGLAGGANEQFF. CDR3 DNA sequence: TGTGCCACCAGGATTCCGGGACTAGCGGGAGGGGCAAATGAGCAGTTCTTC.

The gene calls are TRBV20-1 and TRBJ1-2; D not resolved. The CDR3 is 14 amino acids. Germline loops: CDR1 DFQATT, CDR2 SNEGSKA (reference sequence). Trimming stripped 5 bases from V and 7 bases from J, with 20 bases between. CDR3 bases: TGCAGTGCTGTGAGAAGTTTAGGCTCCTTTGGCTACACCTTC. Protein product: CSAVRSLGSFGYTF.

This clonotype was counted ten times or more. CDR3 region: CASSRGHRYEQYF. The CDR3, as DNA: TGTGCCAGCAGTAGGGGACACCGATACGAGCAGTACTTC. The chain recombines TRBV6-1 with TRBJ2-7; D might be TRBD1 (6 bases). V was trimmed by 5 bases and J by 4 bases, leaving 12 bases between them. CDR3 length: 13 residues. Per the germline V gene, CDR1 is MNHNS and CDR2 is SASEGT.

This clonotype occurred many times. This rearrangement joins TRBV2 to TRBJ1-1, with 8 bases matching TRBD1. The CDR3 contains 13 residues. Looked up from germline, CDR1 is SNHLY and CDR2 is FYNNEI. V trimming: 8 bases; J trimming: 1 base; junction bases outside the gene matches: 3. CDR3: CASAGTGNTEAFF. The DNA for the CDR3 is TGTGCCAGCGCCGGGACAGGGAACACTGAAGCTTTCTTT.

CDR3 sequence reads: CASRRGEGYEQYF. The CDR3, as DNA: TGTGCCAGCAGAAGGGGGGAGGGGTACGAGCAGTACTTC. The chain joins TRBV6-1 to TRBJ2-7; D may be TRBD2 (7 bases). Between the trimmed V and J ends, which lost 6 bases and 4 bases, there was a span of 13 bases. The length of the CDR3 is 13 residues. Germline CDR1 and CDR2: MNHNS and SASEGT.

The chain combines TRBV7-2 with TRBJ1-4; weak D call: TRBD1 (6 bases). The CDR3 runs 15 residues. Germline V lookup: CDR1 SGHTA, CDR2 FQGNSA. V was trimmed by 5 bases and J by 1 base, leaving 11 bases between them. In DNA, the CDR3 is TGTGCCAGCAGCCCTCAACAGGGAACTAATGAAAAACTGTTTTTT. Translated, it gives CASSPQQGTNEKLFF.

This clonotype was seen at least ten times. J is TRBJ2-7 and V is TRBV20-1; 10 nucleotides match TRBD1. This CDR3 spans 15 amino acids. Germline V lookup: CDR1 DFQATT, CDR2 SNEGSKA (reference sequence). The V and J ends lost 2 bases and 2 bases, in that order; junction bases with no gene match: 6. The CDR3 DNA reads TGCAGTGCTAGACTTTCCGGGACAGGGGCCTACGAGCAGTACTTC. This sequence encodes CSARLSGTGAYEQYF.

Concerning this clonotype itself: This may come from a read error, since a much larger clone is one base off. The chain has TRBV4-2 and TRBJ1-2, with 8 bases fitting TRBD1. With 3 bases clipped from V and 2 bases from J, the junction kept 2 bases outside the gene matches. The germline gives CDR1 LGHNA, CDR2 YNFKEQ. This CDR3 spans 14 amino acids. CDR3 in DNA: TGTGCCAGCAGCCAGGGACAGGTGAACTATGGCTACACCTTC. This sequence encodes CASSQGQVNYGYTF.

This clonotype was counted a few times. The rearrangement joins TRBV20-1 to TRBJ2-1, with D possibly TRBD1 on 6 matching bases. The V and J ends lost 3 bases and 9 bases respectively, with 24 bases between them. The germline gives CDR1 DFQATT, CDR2 SNEGSKA (reference sequence). The CDR3 spans 16 residues. In DNA form, the CDR3 reads TGCAGTGCTAGCGACTTTGGGACAAGGGGTACTGGTGAGCAGTTCTTC. It is translated as CSASDFGTRGTGEQFF.

The chain links TRBV20-1 to TRBJ2-2; possibly TRBD2 for D (6 bases). The germline CDR1 and CDR2 sequences are DFQATT and SNEGSKA (reference sequence). V was clipped by 1 base and J by 0 bases, with 12 bases between them. CDR3 length equals 16 residues. CDR3 loop: CSARVPSGSNTGELFF. CDR3 nucleotides: TGCAGTGCTAGAGTTCCCAGCGGGTCGAACACCGGGGAGCTGTTTTTT.

There are many counts of this clonotype. This chain uses TRBV19 with TRBJ1-3; a weak D match, TRBD1 (6 bases). The CDR3 consists of 14 residues. CDR1 is LNHDA, CDR2 SQIVND, per germline (reference sequence). Trimming took off 5 bases at V and 5 bases at J, with 13 bases between the two ends. The DNA of the CDR3 is TGTGCCAGTAGTCCCCGACAGGAAAGAAACACCATATATTTT. This encodes CASSPRQERNTIYF. Variable domain in full (rest from reference TRBV19 and TRBJ1-3): DGGITQSPKYLFRKEGQNVTLSCEQNLNHDAMYWYRQDPGQGLRLIYYSQIVNDFQKGDIAEGYSVSREKKESFPLTVTSAQKNPTAFYLCASSPRQERNTIYFGEGSWLTVV.

This clonotype was seen only a few times. This chain uses TRBV5-4 with TRBJ2-2; D uncertain. This CDR3 contains 17 residues. The germline gives CDR1 SGHNT, CDR2 YYREEE (reference sequence). With 0 bases removed from V and 7 bases from J, the gap between germline ends came to 19 bases. The CDR3 bases are TGTGCCAGCAGCTTGGAGGGTGACACACCTGGCATCGGGGAGCTGTTTTTT. Its translation is CASSLEGDTPGIGELFF.

This clonotype was found many times. The chain couples TRBV20-1 to TRBJ1-2; TRBD1 matches 11 bases. The CDR3 length is 14 residues. V shed 6 bases and J 8 bases; nucleotides not matched to a gene: 11. The germline V gene has CDR1 DFQATT and CDR2 SNEGSKA (reference sequence). The CDR3, as DNA: TGCAGTGCCAACGGACAGGGGGCGCCTGGGGGCTACACCTTC. The encoded protein is CSANGQGAPGGYTF.

This clonotype was observed at least ten times. J is TRBJ2-3 and V is TRBV5-1; D unresolved. This CDR3 is built from 14 residues. The ends were cut back, 0 bases at V and 0 bases at J, with 5 bases in the middle. Germline lookup yields CDR1 SGHRS and CDR2 YFSETQ. The CDR3 is CASSLVDSTDTQYF. The CDR3 DNA is TGCGCCAGCAGCTTGGTTGACAGCACAGATACGCAGTATTTT.

This chain connects TRBV20-1 to TRBJ2-1; 9 bases align to TRBD2. The V segment lost 0 bases and the J segment 6 bases; nucleotides outside the gene matches: 12. The CDR3 length is 17 residues. The germline V gene has CDR1 DFQATT and CDR2 SNEGSKA (reference sequence). The chain's CDR3 is CSARDLVRLAGTNEQFF. The CDR3, as DNA: TGCAGTGCTAGAGATTTGGTTAGGCTAGCGGGGACCAATGAGCAGTTCTTC.

The gene calls are TRBV7-3 and TRBJ2-4, with TRBD1 identical over 7 bases. CDR1 SGHTA and CDR2 FQGTGA come from the germline V gene. The ends lost 2 bases at V and 9 bases at J; junction bases unmatched: 10. This CDR3 contains 15 residues. The CDR3 bases are TGTGCCAGCAGCTTAGTGGCGTCGGGACAGAGCATTCAGTACTTC. It yields the protein CASSLVASGQSIQYF.

Comments on this clonotype: Since a much larger clone is just one base distant, this may be a read error. V usage is TRBV7-3 and J usage is TRBJ1-1, with D unclear. The germline V gene has CDR1 SGHTA and CDR2 FQGTGA. The CDR3 runs to 13 residues. V lost 2 bases, J lost 4 bases, and 8 bases lay in between. For the CDR3, the DNA is TGTGCCAGCAGCTTAGGGGTGGGCACTGAAGCTTTCTTT. Translation: CASSLGVGTEAFF.

For this clonotype: Possible read error: a much larger clone is one base away. The chain joins TRBV2 to TRBJ1-3; D is unresolved. The CDR3 extends over 14 amino acids. Germline-derived CDR1 and CDR2 are SNHLY and FYNNEI. This CDR3 reads CASSPDISGTTIYF. CDR3 DNA: TGTGCCAGCAGCCCAGATATCTCTGGAACCACCATATATTTT.

The rearrangement uses TRBV6-1 and TRBJ1-4; TRBD1 aligns across 7 bases. Trimming at V came to 6 bases and at J to 4 bases, leaving 8 bases not matched to a gene. CDR3 length: 15 residues. In germline, CDR1 is MNHNS, CDR2 SASEGT. CDR3 sequence: CASSPGTAVNEKLFF. The CDR3 DNA reads TGTGCCAGCAGCCCCGGGACAGCAGTTAATGAAAAACTGTTTTTT.

The J gene is TRBJ2-2, the V gene TRBV10-3; TRBD1 matches at 8 bases. Unmatched junction bases numbered 7, after V lost 6 bases and J lost 1 base. The CDR3 totals 16 residues. From germline, CDR1 is ENHRY and CDR2 SYGVKD. CDR3: CAISTWTGLNTGELFF. The CDR3 region has the DNA TGTGCCATCAGCACCTGGACAGGGTTGAACACCGGGGAGCTGTTTTTT.